Sequencing of this T cell receptor beta chain was carried out in a study of beta chain features in type 1 diabetes (dated by TCRdb to 2016 to 2019). Regarding the complete study: Mean age, gender distribution, total cell number and subset yield did not differ between patients and healthy donors. A total of roughly 99 million sorted cells were examined across all samples, and the number of cells per subset was strongly correlated with RNA yield. The study compared the TCRB repertoires of sorted circulating CD4+ T cell subsets in recently diagnosed type 1 diabetes patients with those in matched healthy donors. Naive and central memory subsets were obtained from all 30 or so donors, but regulatory and stem cell-like memory subsets were isolated from only 8 patients and about 8 healthy donors.

V gives up 2 bases and J gives up 0 bases, and the segment between their germline ends measures 8 bases. The germline V gene specifies SGHDT as CDR1 and YYEEEE as CDR2. The CDR3 contains 15 residues, cysteine and phenylalanine counted. Only CDR3 DNA is held: 45 bases, read in frame from base 1. From each donor, a single peripheral blood sample of 100 to 150 mL on average was drawn into heparinised tubes. Naive, central memory, regulatory and stem cell-like memory CD4+ T cells were sorted on a BD FACSAria II using a panel including CD45RO, CCR7, CD25, CD127, CD95 and CD27. All sorted populations exceeded 95% purity. PBMCs were separated immediately by Lymphoprep density gradient centrifugation and were stained directly, without being cultured. To minimize batch effects, samples were stained and sorted in pairs, one healthy donor with one patient per experiment. A few counts support this clone. Its target antigen remains unknown. Base quality data are lacking; no much larger clone is found one base away.

The entire amount of isolated RNA was reverse transcribed using the High Capacity cDNA Reverse Transcription Kit, so the sequenced TCRB transcripts were expressed ones. Deep immunoSEQ sequencing was performed on naive, central memory and regulatory T cell samples, with an average of about 3.57 million total reads per sample. Sorted cells were lysed in RLT buffer, and RNA was extracted using DNase-treated RNeasy Micro or Mini kits according to cell number. To prevent cross-contamination, each cell subset was processed individually, whereas patient and healthy donor samples were processed jointly. The immunoSEQ multiplex PCR was used to amplify TCRB sequences from cDNA, yielding 87-bp fragments that span the CDR3 region. Sequencing of the amplicons was done on the Illumina HiSeq platform. As for the authors' bioinformatics: Synthetic template baselines were used to correct PCR bias computationally, reads within Hamming distance 2 were collapsed together, and singletons that could not be merged were discarded. Reads were aligned against IMGT to assign V, D and J genes, CDR3 length and insertions or deletions at six rearrangement sites. Clonotype counts were normalized to sorted cell number within each subset before computing true diversity and Gini coefficients with the tcR R package. The overlap coefficient, calculated on TCRB nucleotide sequences, was used to measure repertoire sharing. Out-of-frame TCRB sequences from naive cells were analyzed as a proxy for the pre-selection repertoire. TCRdb retrieved this table from immuneACCESS and kept in-frame rearrangements only. Not all clones are present; in checked studies, unresolved V genes account for under half, and no reason is known for the remainder. V and J calls and clone size come straight from that table; D and trimming were deduced from the DNA. Within this sample are 970,000 or so clones, with 15% to 20% of them counted one time only. The top ten constitute 0.02% to 0.025% of the sample.

General study outcomes and caveats: Naive, central memory and regulatory TCRB repertoires appeared to be more similar among patients than among healthy donors. In all four CD4+ subsets, TCRB CDR3 length was moderately but significantly shorter in type 1 diabetes patients. Only small numbers of individuals were included in the HLA sub-analyses, which left unresolved whether HLA type had any influence on TCRB rearrangement. Shorter templates might be favored by PCR, yet because patient and control samples were amplified and corrected together, any such skew would affect both groups equally. Sequencing cDNA rather than genomic DNA could over-represent highly expressing activated cells, although activation and CD3 levels did not differ between groups. Patients with type 1 diabetes made fewer insertions and deleted more nucleotides at VDJ recombination sites, implying thymic rearrangement abnormalities.

The V and J segments used are TRBV5-6 and TRBJ1-4, with no confidently assigned D gene. Sequencing was done on a sample of naive CD4+ T cells from blood. The sample's cell subset or site label is to be understood as: true naive CD4+ T cells. The receptor was derived from a young woman in good health. CDR3 region: CASSFPGTTNEKLFF. The DNA is as follows: TGTGCCAGCAGCTTTCCCGGGACAACTAATGAAAAACTGTTTTTT.